This T cell receptor beta chain is drawn from a study of T-cell reconstitution after alpha-beta-depleted transplantation in children. After removal of 1 base from V and 0 bases from J, the junction contained 3 bases not matched to a gene. CDR3 length: 16 amino acids. Germline CDR1 DFQATT, CDR2 SNEGSKA (reference sequence). Molecular barcoding with unique molecular identifiers was used for the TCRbeta library. MiXCR, run by TCRdb on the PCR reads, gives a single entry per CDR3 protein. Among 45,000 to 70,000 distinct CDR3 sequences listed, around 40% were seen once. The sequencing here drew on PBMCs, mostly from graft donor cells, taken 360 days after TCRalphabeta/CD19-depleted stem cell transplant. The source of this sequence is a male patient between 5 and 17 years old who had a stem cell transplant for acute lymphoblastic leukemia, so the T cells may come from the graft donor. The rearrangement uses TRBV20-1 and TRBJ2-1; 10 bases align to TRBD2. CDR3: CSARGASGSSYNEQFF. DNA of the CDR3: TGCAGTGCTAGAGGGGCTAGCGGGAGCTCCTACAATGAGCAGTTCTTC.